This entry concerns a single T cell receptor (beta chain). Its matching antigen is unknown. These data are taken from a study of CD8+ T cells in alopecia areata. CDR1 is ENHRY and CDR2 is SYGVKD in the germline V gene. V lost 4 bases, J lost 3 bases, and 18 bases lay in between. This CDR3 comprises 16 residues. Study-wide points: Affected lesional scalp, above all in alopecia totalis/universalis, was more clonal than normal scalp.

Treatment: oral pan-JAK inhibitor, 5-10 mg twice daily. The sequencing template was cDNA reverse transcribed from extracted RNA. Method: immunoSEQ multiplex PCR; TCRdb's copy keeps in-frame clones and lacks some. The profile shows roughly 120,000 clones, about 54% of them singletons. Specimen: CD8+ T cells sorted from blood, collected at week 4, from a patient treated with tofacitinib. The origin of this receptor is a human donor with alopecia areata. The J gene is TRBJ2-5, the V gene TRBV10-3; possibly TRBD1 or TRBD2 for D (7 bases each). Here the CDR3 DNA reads TGTGCCATCAGTGGGGAGGGCAGGGGGAGAGAAGAGACCCAGTACTTC. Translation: CAISGEGRGREETQYF.